These 3 T cell receptor beta chains came from one sample sequenced in a study of shared clonotypes between healthy human individuals. Assay: immunoSEQ multiplex PCR; the TCRdb copy retains only in-frame clones and omits some. The data show 2,500,000 or so clones, roughly 92% seen once. Sequenced: naive CD4+ T cells from PBMCs. As to subset: CD45RA+ positively selected. Source of these receptors: a man between 18 and 35 years old in good health. Some clones in this sample may be carry-over from other donors' samples.

Note on this clone: Other DNA variants within this sample encode the same CDR3. V and J are TRBV29-1 and TRBJ2-5; weak D call: TRBD1 (6 bases). The CDR3 is 12 amino acids. Germline-derived CDR1 and CDR2 are SQVTM and ANQGSEA. V was trimmed by 6 bases and J by 5 bases, leaving 13 bases between them. The CDR3 region is CSVLRGSETQYF. The CDR3 region has the DNA TGCAGCGTACTCAGGGGATCGGAGACCCAGTACTTC.

With regard to this clone: The same CDR3 is also encoded by other DNA sequences in this sample. This chain connects TRBV6-5 to TRBJ2-1; TRBD2 agrees at 9 bases. The germline gives CDR1 MNHEY, CDR2 SVGAGI. CDR3 length: 15 residues. Trimming took 5 bases from V and 2 from J; bases not matched to a gene: 4. The CDR3 sequence: CASSLTSGTYNEQFF. In DNA, the CDR3 is TGTGCCAGCAGTCTGACTAGCGGAACCTACAATGAGCAGTTCTTC.

A single count supports this clone. The genes are TRBV13 and TRBJ2-1; 9 positions agree with TRBD1. The germline V gene encodes CDR1 PRHDT and CDR2 FYEKMQ (reference sequence). The J segment lost 5 bases and the V segment lost 5 bases, leaving 7 bases of the junction unmatched. The CDR3 sequence is 15 residues long. CDR3 bases: TGTGCCAGCAGCGGTTACAGGACAGGGGACAATGAGCAGTTCTTC. Residues: CASSGYRTGDNEQFF.